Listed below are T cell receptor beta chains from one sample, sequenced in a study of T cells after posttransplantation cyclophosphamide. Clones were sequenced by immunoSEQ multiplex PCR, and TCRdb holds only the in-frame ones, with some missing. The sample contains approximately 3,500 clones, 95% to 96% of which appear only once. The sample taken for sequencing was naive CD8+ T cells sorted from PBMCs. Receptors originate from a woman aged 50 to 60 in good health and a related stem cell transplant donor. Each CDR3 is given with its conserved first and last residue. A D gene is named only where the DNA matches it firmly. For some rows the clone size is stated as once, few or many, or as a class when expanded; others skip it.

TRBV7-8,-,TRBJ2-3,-,TGTGCCAGCAGCCCTTCTAGCGGCACAGATACGCAGTATTTT,CASSPSSGTDTQYF
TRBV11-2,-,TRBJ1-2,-,TGTGCCCACGGAGACAGCGATGGCTACACCTTC,CAHGDSDGYTF
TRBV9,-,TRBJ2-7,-,TGTGCCAGCTCGTCAGATACCTACGAGCAGTACTTC,CASSSDTYEQYF
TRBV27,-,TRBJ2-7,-,TGTGCCAGCAGTTTATCGTATCCCTACGAGCAGTACTTC,CASSLSYPYEQYF
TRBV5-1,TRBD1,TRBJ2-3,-,TGCGCCAGCAGCTTGGTCGGACAGGCTACAGATACGCAGTATTTT,CASSLVGQATDTQYF
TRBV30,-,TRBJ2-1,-,TGTGCCTGGAGTAACCTAGTGAATGAGCAGTTCTTC,CAWSNLVNEQFF
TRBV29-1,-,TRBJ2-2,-,TGCAGCGTTGAAGATTCGACTATCACCGGGGAGCTGTTTTTT,CSVEDSTITGELFF
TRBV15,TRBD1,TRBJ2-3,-,TGTGCCACCAGCAGAGGAGAGACAGGGGCGGGTTTAGATACGCAGTATTTT,CATSRGETGAGLDTQYF
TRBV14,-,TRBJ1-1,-,TGTGCCAGCAGCCAACAACAGGGACCTTACACTGAAGCTTTCTTT,CASSQQQGPYTEAFF
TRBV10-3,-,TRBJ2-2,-,TGTGCCATCAGCGCCCAGCGGACGAACACCGGGGAGCTGTTTTTT,CAISAQRTNTGELFF
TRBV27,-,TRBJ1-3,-,TGTGCCAGCAGTGCAGGGGGAAACACCATATATTTT,CASSAGGNTIYF
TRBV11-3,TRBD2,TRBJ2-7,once,TGTGCCAGCAGTCGTCTGAGCGGGAGCGAGCAGTACTTC,CASSRLSGSEQYF
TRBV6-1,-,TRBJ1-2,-,TGTGCCAGCAGTGTGCTTGCGGGGGCCGCCGGCTACACCTTC,CASSVLAGAAGYTF
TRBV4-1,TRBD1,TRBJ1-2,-,TGCGCCAGCAGCGCGACAGGGAGCGGAGGCTACACCTTC,CASSATGSGGYTF
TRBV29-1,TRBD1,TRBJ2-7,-,TGCAGCGTTGAGGTTGAAGGGGGCTGGTACGAGCAGTACTTC,CSVEVEGGWYEQYF
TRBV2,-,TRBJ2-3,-,TGTGCCAGCAGTGACCCCGCCGGCGGGCTCAGCACAGATACGCAGTATTTT,CASSDPAGGLSTDTQYF
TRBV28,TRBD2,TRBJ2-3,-,TGTGCCAGCTTGGGGATTCCGGGACTACATCACCAAAAGACAGATACGCAGTATTTT,CASLGIPGLHHQKTDTQYF
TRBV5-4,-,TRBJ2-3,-,TGTGCCAGCCTTAAGGAGGGCCAGGGCAAAGATACGCAGTATTTT,CASLKEGQGKDTQYF
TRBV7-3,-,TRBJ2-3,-,TGTGCCAGCAGCCACCCGGGGGCGGGGGAGAGCACAGATACGCAGTATTTT,CASSHPGAGESTDTQYF
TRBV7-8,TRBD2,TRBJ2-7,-,TGTGCCAGCAGTCCCGGACTAGCGGGAGTCCGCGAGCAGTACTTC,CASSPGLAGVREQYF
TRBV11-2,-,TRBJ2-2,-,TGTGCCAGCAGTTACAGCACCGGGGAGCTGTTTTTT,CASSYSTGELFF
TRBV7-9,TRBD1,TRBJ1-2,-,TGTGCCAGCAGCCACCCCGGCGCGGGACAGCCGCTGGGAAACTATGGCTACACCTTC,CASSHPGAGQPLGNYGYTF
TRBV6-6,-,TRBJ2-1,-,TGTGCCAGCAGGTCGACAGGTAATGAGCAGTTCTTC,CASRSTGNEQFF
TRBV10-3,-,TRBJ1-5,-,TGTGCCATCAGTGAGTCGAGCAGGGCAGGGGCATTGGATCAGCCCCAGCATTTT,CAISESSRAGALDQPQHF
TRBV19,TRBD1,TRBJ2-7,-,TGTGCCAGTAGTTTCGCCGGGACAGGGGCCTACGAGCAGTACTTC,CASSFAGTGAYEQYF
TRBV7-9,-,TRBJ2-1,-,TGTGCCAGCAGCACCGCAGGGGCCCCCAATGAGCAGTTCTTC,CASSTAGAPNEQFF
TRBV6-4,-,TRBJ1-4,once,TGTGCCAGCAGTGACTCTTTCCAGGGGATGGCTAATGAAAAACTGTTTTTT,CASSDSFQGMANEKLFF
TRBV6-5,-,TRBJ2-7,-,TGTGCCAGCAGAAGCGGCAGCTACGAGCAGTACTTC,CASRSGSYEQYF
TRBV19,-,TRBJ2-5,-,TGTGCCAGTACCCCTGGGCTCGCGTACCAAGAGACCCAGTACTTC,CASTPGLAYQETQYF
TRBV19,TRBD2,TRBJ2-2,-,TGTGCCAGTAGTATGGGCGGGACTAGCGGGCTCCCCAAGTGGGTCGGGGAGCTGTTTTTT,CASSMGGTSGLPKWVGELFF
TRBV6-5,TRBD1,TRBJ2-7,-,TGTGCCAGCAGTCTAGGACAGGGGGCCTACGAGCAGTACTTC,CASSLGQGAYEQYF
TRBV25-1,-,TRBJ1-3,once,TGTGCCAGCAGTGATTGGGGGGGCTATCCTGGAAACACCATATATTTT,CASSDWGGYPGNTIYF
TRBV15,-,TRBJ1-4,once,TGTGCCACCAGGCTAAGTGGAGGGGAACTGTTTTTT,CATRLSGGELFF
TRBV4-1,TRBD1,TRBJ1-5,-,TGCGCCAGCAGCCAAGAGTGGACAGGGGATAGCAATCAGCCCCAGCATTTT,CASSQEWTGDSNQPQHF
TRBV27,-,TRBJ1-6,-,TGTGCCAGCAGTTACAGGATGTATAATTCCCCCCTCCACTTT,CASSYRMYNSPLHF
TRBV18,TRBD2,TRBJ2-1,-,TGTGCCAGCTCACCACCGATTAGCGGGCCGGGGGATGAGCAGTTCTTC,CASSPPISGPGDEQFF
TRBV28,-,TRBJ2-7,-,TGTGCCAGCAGTTTAAGGCCAGACTCCTACGAGCAGTACTTC,CASSLRPDSYEQYF
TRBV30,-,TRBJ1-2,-,TGTGCCTGGAGTGTAATCGGGGGGAAGTACTATGGCTACACCTTC,CAWSVIGGKYYGYTF
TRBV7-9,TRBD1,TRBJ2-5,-,TGTGCCAGCAGCTCAACCACAGGGGGGAGGGAGACCCAGTACTTC,CASSSTTGGRETQYF
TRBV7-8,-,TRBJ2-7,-,TGTGCCAGCAGCCCCCCCACTTACGAGCAGTACTTC,CASSPPTYEQYF
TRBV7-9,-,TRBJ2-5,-,TGTGCCAGCTGGGGGGTTGAAGAGACCCAGTACTTC,CASWGVEETQYF
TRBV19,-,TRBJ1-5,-,TGTGCCAGTAGTGGGGCTAACAATCAGCCCCAGCATTTT,CASSGANNQPQHF
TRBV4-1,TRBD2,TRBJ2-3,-,TGCGCCAGCAGCCAAGTATCCGGGAGGGCCGAAGATACGCAGTATTTT,CASSQVSGRAEDTQYF
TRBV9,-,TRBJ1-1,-,TGTGCCAGCAGCGTAGAACAGATGAACACTGAAGCTTTCTTT,CASSVEQMNTEAFF
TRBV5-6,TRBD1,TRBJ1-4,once,TGTGCCAGCAGCTGGGGGTCGACAGGGTCTGGTGAAAAACTGTTTTTT,CASSWGSTGSGEKLFF
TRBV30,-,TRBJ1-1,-,TGTGCCTGGAGGCATCTGGGGGGGTCTGAAGCTTTCTTT,CAWRHLGGSEAFF
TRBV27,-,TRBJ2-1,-,TGTGCCAGCAGTTTAGGGCAGGGGTTCGGCGATGAGCAGTTCTTC,CASSLGQGFGDEQFF
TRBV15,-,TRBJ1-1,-,TGTGCCACCAGCAGAGGGGGGGAAGGGGTTGGTGGCACTGAAGCTTTCTTT,CATSRGGEGVGGTEAFF
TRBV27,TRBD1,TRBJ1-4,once,TGTGCCAGCCGACTTACCGAATCAGGGGGAGCTAGTGAAAAACTGTTTTTT,CASRLTESGGASEKLFF
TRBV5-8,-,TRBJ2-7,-,TGTGCCAGCAGCTTCATACAGACAGGAAGATCAACCTACGAGCAGTACTTC,CASSFIQTGRSTYEQYF